The rows below give T cell receptor beta chains drawn from one sample of a study of technical replicates of blood from a few donors. Here immunoSEQ multiplex PCR was the method, and the copy in TCRdb shows in-frame clones only, minus some. The table has approximately 75,000 clones, nearly 98% seen once. The sample was T cells isolated from PBMCs. The receptors originated from a human donor in good health. Both conserved end residues are part of each CDR3. The D gene is left open where the match is weak. The size entry is marked missing in some rows and otherwise reads once, few, many or a size class.

V: TRBV4-1
size: .
D: TRBD2
J: TRBJ2-1
CDR3: CASSQETSGRYNEQFF
DNA: TGCGCCAGCAGCCAAGAAACTAGCGGGAGATACAATGAGCAGTTCTTC

V: TRBV19
size: .
D: .
J: TRBJ2-5
CDR3: CASSQSGGSAQYF
DNA: TGTGCCAGTAGTCAGTCGGGTGGCTCGGCCCAGTACTTC

V: TRBV5-1
size: .
D: TRBD2
J: TRBJ2-1
CDR3: CASSLVSSGTLSNEQFF
DNA: TGCGCCAGCAGCTTGGTGTCTAGCGGGACCCTAAGTAATGAGCAGTTCTTC

V: TRBV6-5
size: .
D: .
J: TRBJ1-4
CDR3: CASSYSGGLSEKLFF
DNA: TGTGCCAGCAGTTACTCGGGGGGGCTAAGTGAAAAACTGTTTTTT

V: TRBV6-5
size: .
D: .
J: TRBJ2-4
CDR3: CATFKNIQYF
DNA: TGTGCCACCTTTAAAAACATTCAGTACTTC

V: TRBV19
size: .
D: TRBD1
J: TRBJ1-5
CDR3: CASSGDRGYSNQPQHF
DNA: TGTGCCAGTAGTGGAGACAGGGGGTATAGCAATCAGCCCCAGCATTTT

V: TRBV9
size: .
D: .
J: TRBJ2-5
CDR3: CASSVNAYQETQYF
DNA: TGTGCCAGCAGCGTAAATGCGTACCAAGAGACCCAGTACTTC

V: TRBV7-9
size: once
D: .
J: TRBJ1-1
CDR3: CASSLALSNTEAFF
DNA: TGTGCCAGCAGCTTAGCACTGTCGAACACTGAAGCTTTCTTT

V: TRBV28
size: .
D: .
J: TRBJ1-1
CDR3: CASNIQGLEAFF
DNA: TGTGCCAGCAACATACAGGGCCTTGAAGCTTTCTTT

V: TRBV29-1
size: .
D: .
J: TRBJ2-1
CDR3: CSALLNEQFF
DNA: TGCAGCGCCCTATTGAATGAGCAGTTCTTC